A selection of T cell receptor beta chains follows, all from one sample in a study of CD8+CD57+ T cells in acquired aplastic anemia. A single record per CDR3 protein comes from TCRdb applying MiXCR to the reads. The sample holds 89,000 or so distinct CDR3 sequences, about 67% seen once. The material sequenced was sorted CD4+, CD8+, or CD8+CD57+ T cells (not recorded which) from PBMCs. The receptors derive from a human donor with aplastic anemia. The CDR3 runs from the conserved cysteine through the conserved F or W. D genes are given only for firm matches. Not all rows give a size; the values are once, few, many and, for expanded clones, a class.

D	V	size	J	DNA	CDR3
TRBD1	TRBV2	NA	TRBJ1-3	TGTGCCAGCAGTGCCTCGACAGGGGTCGGAAACACCATATATTTT	CASSASTGVGNTIYF
NA	TRBV9	NA	TRBJ2-3	TGTGCCAGCAGCTGGGGGGTGGATAACACAGATACGCAGTATTTT	CASSWGVDNTDTQYF
NA	TRBV24-1	NA	TRBJ2-3	TGTGCCACCAGTGATAGAGCCGGAGGGAGCACAGATACGCAGTATTTT	CATSDRAGGSTDTQYF
NA	TRBV20-1	NA	TRBJ2-5	TGCAGTGCTAGACAGGTTGTGCAAGAGACCCAGTACTTC	CSARQVVQETQYF
NA	TRBV7-2	NA	TRBJ2-2	TGTGCCAGCAGCCTTAGTGACACCGGGGAGCTGTTTTTT	CASSLSDTGELFF
NA	TRBV15	NA	TRBJ1-6	TGTGCCACCAGCAGAGATCCTTCAGGGAGAAGTTCACCCCTCCACTTT	CATSRDPSGRSSPLHF
NA	TRBV12-3/TRBV12-4	NA	TRBJ1-5	TGTGCCAGCAGTTTGGCGCAGCCCAATCAGCCCCAGCATTTT	CASSLAQPNQPQHF
TRBD1	TRBV19	few	TRBJ1-6	TGTGCCAGTAGCTCCGGACAGGGAGGTTCACCCCTCCACTTT	CASSSGQGGSPLHF
NA	TRBV10-3	NA	TRBJ1-4	TGTGCCATCAGTGTAGGGTCTAATGAAAAACTGTTTTTT	CAISVGSNEKLFF
NA	TRBV2	NA	TRBJ2-7	TGTGCCAGCAGTGGTAATCGGTACGGGCAGTACTTC	CASSGNRYGQYF
NA	TRBV7-2	NA	TRBJ2-7	TGTGCCAGCAGCCAGCTACTTGTGAGCTCCTACGAGCAGTACTTC	CASSQLLVSSYEQYF
NA	TRBV10-2	NA	TRBJ1-6	TGCGCCAGCAGATCCGGACGGAATAATTCACCCCTCCACTTT	CASRSGRNNSPLHF
TRBD1	TRBV7-3	NA	TRBJ2-1	TGTGCCAGCAGCTTAACCGGGACAGGGGGAAATGAGCAGCTCTTC	CASSLTGTGGNEQLF
TRBD2	TRBV9	NA	TRBJ2-1	TGTGCCAGCAGCGTTATAGCGGGGGGTGACAATGAGCAGTTCTTC	CASSVIAGGDNEQFF
TRBD2	TRBV9	many	TRBJ2-3	TGTGCCAGCAGCGCGGAACTAGCGGGGGCCACAGATACGCAGTATTTT	CASSAELAGATDTQYF
NA	TRBV10-3	NA	TRBJ1-2	TGTGCCAGCTCCCAGGTTCTTAGGTATGGCTACACCTTC	CASSQVLRYGYTF
NA	TRBV10-2	NA	TRBJ1-1	TGCGCCAGCAGTGAGTCGAGGGGTGGAGAAGACGTCTTCACTGAAGCTTTCTTT	CASSESRGGEDVFTEAFF
NA	TRBV15	few	TRBJ2-5	TGTGCCACCAGCAGAGACAAGGGGGAGACCCAGTACTTC	CATSRDKGETQYF
TRBD2	TRBV20-1	NA	TRBJ2-5	TGCAGTGCTAGATCCAAACGGGGCGGGAGGGGCGAAGAGACCCAGTACTTC	CSARSKRGGRGEETQYF
NA	TRBV10-2	NA	TRBJ2-1	TGCGCCAGCATGCTAGCCAATGAGCAGTTCTTC	CASMLANEQFF
TRBD2	TRBV20-1	NA	TRBJ2-7	TGCAGTGCTTCGTCTAGCGGGGATTACTCCTACGAGCAGTACTTC	CSASSSGDYSYEQYF
TRBD1	TRBV6-5	NA	TRBJ1-6	TGTGCCAGCAGTTACGAGGGACAGGGGAATTCACCCCTCCACTTT	CASSYEGQGNSPLHF
TRBD2	TRBV20-1	NA	TRBJ2-1	TGCAGTGCTAGAGATCACGGGAGGTCGAGCTCCTACAATGAGCAGTTCTTC	CSARDHGRSSSYNEQFF
TRBD1	TRBV20-1	once	TRBJ1-2	TGCAGTGCCCCTATCCCTGGACAGGCGACGAACTATGGCTACACCTTC	CSAPIPGQATNYGYTF
NA	TRBV10-3	few	TRBJ2-2	TGTGCCATCGTGGACACCGGGGAGCTGTTTTTT	CAIVDTGELFF
NA	TRBV7-4	NA	TRBJ1-2	TGTGCCAGCAGCGGGACTAACAGTTATGGCTACACCTTC	CASSGTNSYGYTF
NA	TRBV20-1	many	TRBJ2-7	TGCAGTGCTAGAGATAGGTCCAGCGGAACCCTCTACGAGCAGTACTTC	CSARDRSSGTLYEQYF
NA	TRBV19	few	TRBJ2-4	TGTGCCAGTAGTATACGGAGCTCCCACATTCAGTACTTC	CASSIRSSHIQYF
TRBD2	TRBV2	NA	TRBJ2-7	TGTGCCAGCATTGGACTAGTCGGTCCCTACGAGCAGTACTTC	CASIGLVGPYEQYF
TRBD2	TRBV2	NA	TRBJ2-3	TGTGCCAGCAGGAAGCGGGAGCTCCCAGATACGCAGTATTTT	CASRKRELPDTQYF
NA	TRBV10-3	NA	TRBJ1-3	TGTGCCATCAGCTCCTCCTCTGGAAACACCATATATTTT	CAISSSSGNTIYF
NA	TRBV20-1	NA	TRBJ2-7	TGCAGTGCTCATGGGACGGCCTCCTACGAGCAGTACTTC	CSAHGTASYEQYF